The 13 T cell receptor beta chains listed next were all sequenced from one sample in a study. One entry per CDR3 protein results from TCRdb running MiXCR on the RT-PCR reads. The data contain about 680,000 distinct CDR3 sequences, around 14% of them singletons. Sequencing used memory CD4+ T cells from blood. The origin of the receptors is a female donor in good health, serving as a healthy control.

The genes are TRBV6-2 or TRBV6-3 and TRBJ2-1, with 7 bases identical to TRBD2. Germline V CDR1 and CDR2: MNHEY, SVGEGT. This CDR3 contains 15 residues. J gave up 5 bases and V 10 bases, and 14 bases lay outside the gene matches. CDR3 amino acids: CAINALASGDNEQFF. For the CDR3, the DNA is TGTGCCATCAACGCGTTGGCTAGCGGAGACAATGAGCAGTTCTTC.

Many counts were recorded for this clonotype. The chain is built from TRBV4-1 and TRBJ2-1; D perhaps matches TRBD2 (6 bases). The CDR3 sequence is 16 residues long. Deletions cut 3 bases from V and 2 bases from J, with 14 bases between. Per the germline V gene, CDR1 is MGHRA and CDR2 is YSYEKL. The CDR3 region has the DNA TGCGCCAGCAGCCAGTTACTAGCAGCGACCTACAATGAGCAGTTCTTC. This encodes CASSQLLAATYNEQFF.

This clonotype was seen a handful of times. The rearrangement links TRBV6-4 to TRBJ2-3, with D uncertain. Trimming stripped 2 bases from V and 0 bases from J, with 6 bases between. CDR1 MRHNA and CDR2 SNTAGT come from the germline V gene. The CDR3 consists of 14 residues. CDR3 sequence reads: CASSDGRSTDTQYF. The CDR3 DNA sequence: TGTGCCAGCAGTGACGGAAGAAGCACAGATACGCAGTATTTT.

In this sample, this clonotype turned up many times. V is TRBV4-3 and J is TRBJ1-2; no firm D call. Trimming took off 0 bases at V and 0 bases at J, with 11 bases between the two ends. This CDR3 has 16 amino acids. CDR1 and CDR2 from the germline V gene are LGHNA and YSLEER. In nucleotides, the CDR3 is TGCGCCAGCAGCCAAGATTTGATAACTTCTAACTATGGCTACACCTTC. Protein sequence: CASSQDLITSNYGYTF.

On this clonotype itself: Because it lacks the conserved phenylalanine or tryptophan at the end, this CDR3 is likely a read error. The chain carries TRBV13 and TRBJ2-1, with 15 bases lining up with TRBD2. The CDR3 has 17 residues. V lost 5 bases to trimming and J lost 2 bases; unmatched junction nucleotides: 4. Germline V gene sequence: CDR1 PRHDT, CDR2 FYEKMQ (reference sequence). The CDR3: CASSQGLAGGPYNEQFL. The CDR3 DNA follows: TGTGCCAGCAGCCAGGGACTAGCGGGAGGCCCCTACAATGAGCAGTTCTTA.

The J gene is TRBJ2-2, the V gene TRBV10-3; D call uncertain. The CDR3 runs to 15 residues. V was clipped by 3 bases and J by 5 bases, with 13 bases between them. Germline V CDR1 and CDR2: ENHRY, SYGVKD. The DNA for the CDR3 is TGTGCCATCAGTGACGCCGGGCCTAAAACCGGGGAGCTGTTTTTT. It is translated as CAISDAGPKTGELFF.

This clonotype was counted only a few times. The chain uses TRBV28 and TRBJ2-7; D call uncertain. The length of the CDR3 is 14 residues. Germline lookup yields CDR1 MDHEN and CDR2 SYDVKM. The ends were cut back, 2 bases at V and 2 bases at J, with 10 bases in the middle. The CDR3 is CASSLSPTTYEQYF. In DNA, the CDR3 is TGTGCCAGCAGTTTAAGCCCTACCACCTACGAGCAGTACTTC.

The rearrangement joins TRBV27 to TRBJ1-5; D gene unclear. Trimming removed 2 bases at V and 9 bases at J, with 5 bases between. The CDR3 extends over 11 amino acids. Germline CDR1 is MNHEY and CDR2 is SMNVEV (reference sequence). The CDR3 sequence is CASSLVGPQHF. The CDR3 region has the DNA TGTGCCAGCAGTTTAGTGGGGCCCCAGCATTTT.

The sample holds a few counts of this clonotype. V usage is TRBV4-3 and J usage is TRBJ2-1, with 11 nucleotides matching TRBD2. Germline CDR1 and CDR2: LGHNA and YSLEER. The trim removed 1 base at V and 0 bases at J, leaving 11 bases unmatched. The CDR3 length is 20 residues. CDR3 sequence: CASSQAGWVAGGSSYNEQFF. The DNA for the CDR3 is TGCGCCAGCAGCCAAGCGGGGTGGGTAGCGGGAGGGAGCTCCTACAATGAGCAGTTCTTC.

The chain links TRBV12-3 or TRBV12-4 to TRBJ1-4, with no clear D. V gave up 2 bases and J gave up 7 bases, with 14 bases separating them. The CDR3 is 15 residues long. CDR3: CASSLLGPAGEKLFF. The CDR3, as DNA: TGTGCCAGCAGTTTATTAGGACCGGCAGGTGAAAAACTGTTTTTT.

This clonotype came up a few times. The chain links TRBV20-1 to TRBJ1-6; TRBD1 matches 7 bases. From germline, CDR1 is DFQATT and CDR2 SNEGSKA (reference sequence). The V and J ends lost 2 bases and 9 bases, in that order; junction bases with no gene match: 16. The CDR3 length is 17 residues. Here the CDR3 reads CSARRPLSGTEVSPLHF. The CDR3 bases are TGCAGTGCTAGAAGGCCCCTATCCGGGACAGAGGTTTCACCCCTCCACTTT.

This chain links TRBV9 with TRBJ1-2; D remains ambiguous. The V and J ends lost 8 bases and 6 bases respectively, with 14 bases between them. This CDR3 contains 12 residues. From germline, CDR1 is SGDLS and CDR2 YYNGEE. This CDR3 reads CASTLTGDGYTF. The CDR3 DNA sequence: TGTGCCAGTACTCTCACCGGAGATGGCTACACCTTC.

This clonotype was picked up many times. The CDR3 sequence: CSASAGAGYTF. The DNA for the CDR3 is TGCAGTGCTAGCGCAGGGGCCGGCTACACCTTC. This chain links TRBV20-1 with TRBJ1-2; weak D call: TRBD1 (6 bases). V was cut by 3 bases and J by 8 bases, with 10 bases left in between. This CDR3 has 11 amino acids. The germline V gene encodes CDR1 DFQATT and CDR2 SNEGSKA (reference sequence).